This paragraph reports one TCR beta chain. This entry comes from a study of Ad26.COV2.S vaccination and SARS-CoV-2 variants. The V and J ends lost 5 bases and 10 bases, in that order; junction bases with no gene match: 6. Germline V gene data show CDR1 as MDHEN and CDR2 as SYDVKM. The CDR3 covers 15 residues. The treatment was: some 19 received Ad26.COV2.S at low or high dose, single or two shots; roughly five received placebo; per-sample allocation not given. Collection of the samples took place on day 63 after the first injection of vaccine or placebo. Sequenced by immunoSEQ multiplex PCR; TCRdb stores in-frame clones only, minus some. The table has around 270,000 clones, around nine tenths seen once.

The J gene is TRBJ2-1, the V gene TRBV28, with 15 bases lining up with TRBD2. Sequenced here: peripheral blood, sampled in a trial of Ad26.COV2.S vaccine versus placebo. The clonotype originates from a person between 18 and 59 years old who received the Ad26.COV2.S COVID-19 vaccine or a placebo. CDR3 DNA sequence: TGTGCCAGCAGTCCTGGGACTAGCGGGAGGAAAGAGCAGTTCTTC. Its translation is CASSPGTSGRKEQFF.